The clone carrying this TCR beta chain occurred many times. This specimen comes from a study of T cells in Graves' hyperthyroidism and ophthalmopathy. Researchers amplified the TCR beta CDR3 regions from RNA transcripts. First-round RT-PCR with HTBI primers amplified the TCR CDR3 region. TCRdb re-analysed the multiplex PCR reads in MiXCR, keeping a single row per CDR3 protein. The profile shows hundreds of thousands of distinct CDR3 sequences, approximately 14% of them singletons. In germline, CDR1 is KGHSH, CDR2 LQKENI. Trimming removed 5 bases at V and 7 bases at J, with 15 bases between. There are 13 residues in the CDR3.

This chain links TRBV18 with TRBJ2-7; tentatively, D is TRBD1 or TRBD2 (5 bases each). The sequence derives from a young woman with Graves' hyperthyroidism. The specimen sequenced was blood. The CDR3 spells CASSFNNWGEQYF. In DNA form, the CDR3 reads TGTGCCAGCTCATTTAATAATTGGGGGGAGCAGTACTTC.